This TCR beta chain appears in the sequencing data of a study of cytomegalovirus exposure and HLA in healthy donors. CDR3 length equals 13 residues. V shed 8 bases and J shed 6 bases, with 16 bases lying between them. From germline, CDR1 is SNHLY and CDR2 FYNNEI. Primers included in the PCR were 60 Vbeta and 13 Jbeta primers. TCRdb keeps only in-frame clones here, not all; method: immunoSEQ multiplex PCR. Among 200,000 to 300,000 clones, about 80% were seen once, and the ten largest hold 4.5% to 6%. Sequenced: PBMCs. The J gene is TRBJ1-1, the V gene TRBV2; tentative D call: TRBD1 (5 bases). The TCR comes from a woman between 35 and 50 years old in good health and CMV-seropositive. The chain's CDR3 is CASQRGSGAEAFF. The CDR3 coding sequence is TGTGCCAGCCAACGCGGCTCGGGGGCTGAAGCTTTCTTT.